This TCR beta chain stems from a study of patients and donors after allogeneic stem cell transplantation. TCRdb processed the RT-PCR reads anew with MiXCR; each CDR3 protein has one entry. The sample consists of about 200,000 distinct CDR3 sequences, over 30% of them appearing once. This CDR3 comprises 15 residues. With 3 bases removed from V and 6 bases from J, the gap between germline ends came to 18 bases. Germline CDR1 and CDR2: MDHEN and SYDVKM. This chain joins TRBV28 and TRBJ2-7; D not certain. Material for sequencing was blood, either unsorted or a sorted T cell fraction (not recorded which). This sequence was found in a human donor who was either an allogeneic HSCT recipient or a stem cell or donor lymphocyte infusion donor (not recorded which). It is not recorded whose cells these are; they may come from a transplant donor. This CDR3 reads CASSFLRTGLGEQYF. In DNA form, the CDR3 reads TGTGCCAGCAGTTTCCTTCGGACGGGTCTGGGCGAGCAGTACTTC.